This TCR beta chain was recorded in a study of T-cell reconstitution after alpha-beta-depleted transplantation in children. This clonotype occurred many times. Unique molecular identifiers featured in how the TCRbeta library was prepared. TCRdb re-analysed the PCR reads in MiXCR, keeping a single row per CDR3 protein. The table lists hundreds of thousands of distinct CDR3 sequences, 13% of them singletons, with over 3.5% in the top ten. This sequence was found in a human donor who donated a stem cell graft to a child with Fanconi anemia. The sample here was PBMCs, taken from the stem cell graft.

This CDR3 is CAAAGTSGGMYTDTQYF. Written as DNA, the CDR3 is TGTGCCGCAGCCGGGACTAGCGGGGGGATGTACACAGATACGCAGTATTTT. This rearrangement joins TRBV7-9 to TRBJ2-3; 15 nucleotides align to TRBD2. V lost 11 bases and J lost 2; bases outside the gene matches: 11. Germline V lookup: CDR1 SEHNR, CDR2 FQNEAQ (reference sequence). The CDR3 loop spans 17 amino acids. Complete variable domain (other parts from reference TRBV7-9 and TRBJ2-3): DTGVSQNPRHKITKRGQNVTFRCDPISEHNRLYWYRQTLGQGPEFLTYFQNEAQLEKSRLLSDRFSAERPKGSFSTLEIQRTEQGDSAMYLCAAAGTSGGMYTDTQYFGPGTRLTVL.